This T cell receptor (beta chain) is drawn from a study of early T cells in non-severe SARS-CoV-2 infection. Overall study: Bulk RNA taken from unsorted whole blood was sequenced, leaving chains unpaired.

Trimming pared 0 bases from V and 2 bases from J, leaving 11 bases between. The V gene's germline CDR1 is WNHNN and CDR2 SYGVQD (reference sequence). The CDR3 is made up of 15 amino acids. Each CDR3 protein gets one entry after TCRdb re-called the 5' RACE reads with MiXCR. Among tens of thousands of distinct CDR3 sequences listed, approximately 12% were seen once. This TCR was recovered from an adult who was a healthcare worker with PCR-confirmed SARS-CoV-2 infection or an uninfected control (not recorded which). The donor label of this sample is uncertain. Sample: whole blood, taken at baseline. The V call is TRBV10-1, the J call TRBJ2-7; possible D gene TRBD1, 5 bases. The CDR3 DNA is TGCGCCAGCAGTGAGTCGAGGCAGGGTACCTACGAGCAGTACTTC. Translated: CASSESRQGTYEQYF.